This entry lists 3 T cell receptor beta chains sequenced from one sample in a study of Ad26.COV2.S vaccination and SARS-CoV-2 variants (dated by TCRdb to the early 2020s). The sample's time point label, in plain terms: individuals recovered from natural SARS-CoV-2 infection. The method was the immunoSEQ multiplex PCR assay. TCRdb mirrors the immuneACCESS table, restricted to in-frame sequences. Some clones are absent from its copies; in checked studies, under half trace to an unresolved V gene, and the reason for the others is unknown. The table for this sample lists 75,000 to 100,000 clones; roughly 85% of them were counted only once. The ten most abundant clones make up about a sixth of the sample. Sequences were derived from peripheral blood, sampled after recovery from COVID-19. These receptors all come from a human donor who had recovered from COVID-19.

DNA of the CDR3: TGTGCCAGCAGCCAAAGGGACAGGGGAAACTATGGCTACACCTTC. Protein product: CASSQRDRGNYGYTF. This rearrangement joins TRBV7-8 to TRBJ1-2; 10 nucleotides match TRBD1. CDR3 length: 15 amino acids. V was pared by 5 bases and J by 2 bases, with 5 bases of the junction left unmatched. CDR1 and CDR2 from the germline V gene are SGHVS and FQNEAQ.

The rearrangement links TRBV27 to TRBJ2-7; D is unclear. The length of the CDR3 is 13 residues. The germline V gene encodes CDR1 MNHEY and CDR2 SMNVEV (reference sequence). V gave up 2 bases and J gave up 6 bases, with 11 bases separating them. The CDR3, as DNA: TGTGCCAGCAGTTTAAATAACGGCCTCGAGCAGTACTTC. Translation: CASSLNNGLEQYF.

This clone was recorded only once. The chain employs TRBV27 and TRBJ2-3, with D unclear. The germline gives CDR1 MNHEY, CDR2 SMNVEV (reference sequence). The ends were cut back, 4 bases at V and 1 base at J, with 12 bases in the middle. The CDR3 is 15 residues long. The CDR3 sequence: CASSSPNGGTDTQYF. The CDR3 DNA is TGTGCCAGCAGTTCCCCTAACGGCGGCACAGATACGCAGTATTTT.